This T cell receptor (beta chain) was sequenced in a study of neurological immune-mediated disorders. One entry per CDR3 protein results from TCRdb running MiXCR on the 5' RACE reads. The sample has 50,000 or so distinct CDR3 sequences, about 9.3% seen once. In its sample, this clonotype was seen many times. Germline V gives CDR1 LGHDT, CDR2 YNNKEL (reference sequence). The CDR3 has 13 residues. V was cut by 4 bases and J by 7 bases, with 13 bases left in between. The receptor comes from a woman aged 40 to 49 with HTLV-1-associated myelopathy (HAM/TSP). This chain uses TRBV3-1 with TRBJ1-2; possibly TRBD1 for D (6 bases). Specimen: PBMCs. The CDR3 coding sequence is TGTGCCAGCAGCCCCAGCCGGGGGCCTGGCTACACCTTC. It encodes CASSPSRGPGYTF.